This T cell receptor (beta chain) is from a study of T-cell memory formation after mild COVID-19. TCRdb recomputed calls from the 5' RACE reads with MiXCR, one row per CDR3 protein. Of under 350,000 distinct CDR3 sequences detected, about 16% appear once; the ten largest clones hold around 23%. The junction had 13 bases not matched to a gene; V was cut back by 3 bases and J by 0 bases. Germline V gene sequence: CDR1 SGHRS, CDR2 YFSETQ. The CDR3 runs 18 residues. V gene TRBV5-1 combines with J gene TRBJ2-3; TRBD1 matches at 7 bases. The receptor comes from a man aged 18 to 29 who had mild COVID-19 (a few samples of this study predate the infection). Cell type and time point are not known. Material: PBMCs or a T cell subset sorted from them (not recorded which). In DNA, the CDR3 is TGCGCCAGCAGCTCGTCCCGGGACAGCCCTTTTAGCACAGATACGCAGTATTTT. Its protein product is CASSSSRDSPFSTDTQYF. Complete variable domain (other parts from reference TRBV5-1 and TRBJ2-3): KAGVTQTPRYLIKTRGQQVTLSCSPISGHRSVSWYQQTPGQGLQFLFEYFSETQRNKGNFPGRFSGRQFSNSRSEMNVSTLELGDSALYLCASSSSRDSPFSTDTQYFGPGTRLTVL.